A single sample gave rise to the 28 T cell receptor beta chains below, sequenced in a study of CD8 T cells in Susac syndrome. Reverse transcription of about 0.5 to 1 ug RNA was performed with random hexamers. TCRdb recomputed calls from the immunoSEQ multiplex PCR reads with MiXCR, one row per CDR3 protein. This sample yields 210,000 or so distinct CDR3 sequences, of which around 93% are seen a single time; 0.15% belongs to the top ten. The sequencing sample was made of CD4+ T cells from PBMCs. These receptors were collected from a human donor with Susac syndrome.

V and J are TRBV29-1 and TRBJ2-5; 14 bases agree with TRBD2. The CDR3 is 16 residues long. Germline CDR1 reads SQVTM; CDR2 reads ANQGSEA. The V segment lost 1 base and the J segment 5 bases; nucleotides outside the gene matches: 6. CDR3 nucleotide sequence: TGCAGCGTTGAAGGCCGACTAGCGGGGGGGCGGGAGACCCAGTACTTC. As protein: CSVEGRLAGGRETQYF.

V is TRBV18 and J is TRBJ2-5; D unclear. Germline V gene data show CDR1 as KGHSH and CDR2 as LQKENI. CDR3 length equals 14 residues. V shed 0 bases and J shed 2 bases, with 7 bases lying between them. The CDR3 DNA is TGTGCCAGCTCACCACCGGGAACTCAAGAGACCCAGTACTTC. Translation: CASSPPGTQETQYF.

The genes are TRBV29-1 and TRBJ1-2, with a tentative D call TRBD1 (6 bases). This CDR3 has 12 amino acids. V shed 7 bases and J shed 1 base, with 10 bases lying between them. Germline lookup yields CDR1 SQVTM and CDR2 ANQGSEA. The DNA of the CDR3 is TGCAGCGGGGAGGACAGTAACTATGGCTACACCTTC. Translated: CSGEDSNYGYTF. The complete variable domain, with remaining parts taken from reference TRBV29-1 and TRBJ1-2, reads SAVISQKPSRDICQRGTSLTIQCQVDSQVTMMFWYRQQPGQSLTLIATANQGSEATYESGFVIDKFPISRPNLTFSTLTVSNMSPEDSSIYLCSGEDSNYGYTFGSGTRLTVV.

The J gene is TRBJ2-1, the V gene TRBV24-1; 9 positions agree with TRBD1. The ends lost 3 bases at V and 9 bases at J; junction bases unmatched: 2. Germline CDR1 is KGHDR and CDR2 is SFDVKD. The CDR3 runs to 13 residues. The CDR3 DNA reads TGTGCCACCAGTGATCCGGACAGGGGTGAGCAGTTCTTC. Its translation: CATSDPDRGEQFF.

In nucleotides, the CDR3 is TGCAGTGCTAAAGGGACAGGTTCGGTAGGGCCCCAGCATTTT. This sequence encodes CSAKGTGSVGPQHF. The V gene is TRBV20-1, the J gene TRBJ1-5, with 8 bases lining up with TRBD1. The J segment lost 9 bases and the V segment lost 4 bases, leaving 11 bases of the junction unmatched. Germline-derived CDR1 and CDR2 are DFQATT and SNEGSKA (reference sequence). This CDR3 is 14 amino acids long.

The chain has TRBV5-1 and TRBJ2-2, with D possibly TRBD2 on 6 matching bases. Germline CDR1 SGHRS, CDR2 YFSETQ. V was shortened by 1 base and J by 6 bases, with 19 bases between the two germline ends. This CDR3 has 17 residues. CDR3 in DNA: TGCGCCAGCAGCTTGCGGGGAGGATTACAGCGCCCCGGGGAGCTGTTTTTT. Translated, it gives CASSLRGGLQRPGELFF.

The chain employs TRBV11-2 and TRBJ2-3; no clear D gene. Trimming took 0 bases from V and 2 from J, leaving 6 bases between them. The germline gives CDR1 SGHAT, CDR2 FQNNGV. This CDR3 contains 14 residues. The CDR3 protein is CASSLDRSTDTQYF. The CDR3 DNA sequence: TGTGCCAGCAGCTTAGATCGGTCCACAGATACGCAGTATTTT.

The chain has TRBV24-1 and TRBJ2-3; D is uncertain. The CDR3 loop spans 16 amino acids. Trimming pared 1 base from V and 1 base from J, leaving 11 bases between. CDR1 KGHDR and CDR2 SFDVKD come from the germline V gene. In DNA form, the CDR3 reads TGTGCCACCAGTGATTTTGGTTGGCAGGGCACAGATACGCAGTATTTT. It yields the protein CATSDFGWQGTDTQYF.

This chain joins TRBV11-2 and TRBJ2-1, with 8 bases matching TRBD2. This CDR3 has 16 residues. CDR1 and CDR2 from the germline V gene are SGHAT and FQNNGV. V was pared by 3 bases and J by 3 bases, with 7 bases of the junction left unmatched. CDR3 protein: CASSLSNSGVYNEQFF. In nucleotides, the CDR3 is TGTGCCAGCAGCTTGTCTAATAGCGGGGTCTACAATGAGCAGTTCTTC.

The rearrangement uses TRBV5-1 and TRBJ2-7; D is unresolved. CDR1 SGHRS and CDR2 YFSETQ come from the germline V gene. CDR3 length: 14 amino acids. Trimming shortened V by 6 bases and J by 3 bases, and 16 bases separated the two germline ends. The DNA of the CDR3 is TGCGCCAGCAAATCCTCTCCCGGCGGCTACGAGCAGTACTTC. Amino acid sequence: CASKSSPGGYEQYF.

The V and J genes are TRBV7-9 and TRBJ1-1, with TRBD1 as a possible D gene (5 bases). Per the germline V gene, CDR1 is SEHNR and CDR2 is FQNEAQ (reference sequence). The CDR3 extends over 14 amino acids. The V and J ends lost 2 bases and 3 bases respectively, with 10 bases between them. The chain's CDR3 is CASSLSGPYTEAFF. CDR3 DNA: TGTGCCAGCAGCTTATCGGGGCCGTACACTGAAGCTTTCTTT.

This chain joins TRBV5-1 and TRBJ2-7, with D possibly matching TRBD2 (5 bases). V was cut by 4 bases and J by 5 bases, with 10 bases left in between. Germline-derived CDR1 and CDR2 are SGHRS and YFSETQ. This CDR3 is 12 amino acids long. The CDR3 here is CASSLTEDEQYF. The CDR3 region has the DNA TGCGCCAGCAGCCTCACGGAGGACGAGCAGTACTTC.

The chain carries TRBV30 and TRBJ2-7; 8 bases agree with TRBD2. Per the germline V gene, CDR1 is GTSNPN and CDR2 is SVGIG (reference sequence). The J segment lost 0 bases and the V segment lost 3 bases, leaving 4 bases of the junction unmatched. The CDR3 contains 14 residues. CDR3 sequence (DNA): TGTGCCTGGAGGCCCGGGGGGGGCTCCTACGAGCAGTACTTC. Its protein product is CAWRPGGGSYEQYF.

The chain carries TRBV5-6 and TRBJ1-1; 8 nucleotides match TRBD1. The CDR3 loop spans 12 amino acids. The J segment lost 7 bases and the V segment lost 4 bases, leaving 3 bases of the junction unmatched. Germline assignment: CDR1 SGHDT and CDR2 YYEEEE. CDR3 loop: CASSVGTGEAFF. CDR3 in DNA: TGTGCCAGCAGCGTCGGGACAGGTGAAGCTTTCTTT.

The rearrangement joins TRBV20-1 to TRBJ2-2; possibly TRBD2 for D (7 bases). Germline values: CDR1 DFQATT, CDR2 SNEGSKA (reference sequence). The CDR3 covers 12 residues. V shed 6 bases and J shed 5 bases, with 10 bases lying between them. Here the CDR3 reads CSAGGLTGELFF. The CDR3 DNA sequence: TGCAGTGCGGGGGGGCTGACCGGGGAGCTGTTTTTT.

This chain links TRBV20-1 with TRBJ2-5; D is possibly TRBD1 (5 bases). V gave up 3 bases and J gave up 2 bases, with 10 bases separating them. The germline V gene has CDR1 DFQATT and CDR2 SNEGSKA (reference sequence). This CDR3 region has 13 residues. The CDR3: CSARWPGQETQYF. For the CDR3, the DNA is TGCAGTGCTAGGTGGCCAGGGCAAGAGACCCAGTACTTC.

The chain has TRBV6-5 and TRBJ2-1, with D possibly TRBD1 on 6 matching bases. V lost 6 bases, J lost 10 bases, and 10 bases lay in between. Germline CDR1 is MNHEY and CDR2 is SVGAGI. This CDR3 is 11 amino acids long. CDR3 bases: TGTGCCAGCAGCAGGACAGACGAGCAGTTCTTC. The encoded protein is CASSRTDEQFF.

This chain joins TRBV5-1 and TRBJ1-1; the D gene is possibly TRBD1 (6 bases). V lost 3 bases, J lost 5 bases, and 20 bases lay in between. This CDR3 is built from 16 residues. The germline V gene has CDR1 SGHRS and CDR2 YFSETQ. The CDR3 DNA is TGCGCCAGCAGCTCTGGGGGCTTAGAACCGGGGACTGAAGCTTTCTTT. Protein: CASSSGGLEPGTEAFF.

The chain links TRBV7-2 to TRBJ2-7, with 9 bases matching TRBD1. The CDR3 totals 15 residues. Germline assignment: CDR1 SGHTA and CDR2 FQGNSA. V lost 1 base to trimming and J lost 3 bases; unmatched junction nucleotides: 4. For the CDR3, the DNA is TGTGCCAGCAGCTTAGGTCCGGGACAGGGCTACGAGCAGTACTTC. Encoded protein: CASSLGPGQGYEQYF.

Here the CDR3 DNA reads TGTGCCAGCAGCTTGATCGAGCGAATGAACACTGAAGCTTTCTTT. Residues: CASSLIERMNTEAFF. The genes are TRBV5-6 and TRBJ1-1; D is uncertain. CDR3 size: 15 residues. The V gene's germline CDR1 is SGHDT and CDR2 YYEEEE. V lost 1 base and J 0 bases, leaving 10 bases between the germline ends.

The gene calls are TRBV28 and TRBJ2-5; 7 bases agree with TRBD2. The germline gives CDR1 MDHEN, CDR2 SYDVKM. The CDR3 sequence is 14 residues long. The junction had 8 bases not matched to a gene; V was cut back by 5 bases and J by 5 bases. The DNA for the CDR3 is TGTGCCAGCAGTAAGGGCCCCGGGAGGGAGACCCAGTACTTC. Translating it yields CASSKGPGRETQYF.

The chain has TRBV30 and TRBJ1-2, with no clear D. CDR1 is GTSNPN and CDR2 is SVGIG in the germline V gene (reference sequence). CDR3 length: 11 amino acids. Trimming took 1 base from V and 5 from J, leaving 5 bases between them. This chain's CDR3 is CAWSAQYGYTF. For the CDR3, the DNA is TGTGCCTGGAGTGCTCAATATGGCTACACCTTC. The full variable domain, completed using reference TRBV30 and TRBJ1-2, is SQTIHQWPATLVQPVGSPLSLECTVEGTSNPNLYWYRQAAGRGLQLLFYSVGIGQISSEVPQNLSASRPQDRQFILSSKKLLLSDSGFYLCAWSAQYGYTFGSGTRLTVV.

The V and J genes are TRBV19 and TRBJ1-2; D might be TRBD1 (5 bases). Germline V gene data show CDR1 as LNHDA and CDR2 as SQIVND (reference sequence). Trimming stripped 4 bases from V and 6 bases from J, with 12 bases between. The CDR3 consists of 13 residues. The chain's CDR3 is CASSTRQYDGYTF. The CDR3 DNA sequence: TGTGCCAGTAGTACTCGACAGTACGATGGCTACACCTTC.

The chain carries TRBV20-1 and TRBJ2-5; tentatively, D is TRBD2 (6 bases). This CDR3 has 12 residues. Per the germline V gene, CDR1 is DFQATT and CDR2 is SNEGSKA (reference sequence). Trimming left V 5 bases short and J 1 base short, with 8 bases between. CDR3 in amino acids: CSAGDFQETQYF. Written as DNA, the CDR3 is TGCAGTGCTGGGGACTTCCAAGAGACCCAGTACTTC.

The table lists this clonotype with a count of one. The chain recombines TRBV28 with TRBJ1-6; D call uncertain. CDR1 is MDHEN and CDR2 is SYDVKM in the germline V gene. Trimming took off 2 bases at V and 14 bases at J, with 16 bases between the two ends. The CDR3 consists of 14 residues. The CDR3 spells CASSLGPGHSALHF. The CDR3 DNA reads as TGTGCCAGCAGTTTAGGGCCCGGCCATTCGGCCCTCCACTTT. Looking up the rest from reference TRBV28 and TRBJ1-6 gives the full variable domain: DVKVTQSSRYLVKRTGEKVFLECVQDMDHENMFWYRQDPGLGLRLIYFSYDVKMKEKGDIPEGYSVSREKKERFSLILESASTNQTSMYLCASSLGPGHSALHFGNGTRLTVT.

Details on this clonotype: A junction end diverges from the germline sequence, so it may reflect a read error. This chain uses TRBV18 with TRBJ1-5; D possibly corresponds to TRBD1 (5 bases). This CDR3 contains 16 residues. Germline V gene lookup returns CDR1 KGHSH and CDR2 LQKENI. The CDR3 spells CASSSLGQRGNHPQHF. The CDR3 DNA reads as TGTGCCAGCTCATCCTTGGGGCAGAGGGGCAATCACCCCCAGCATTTT. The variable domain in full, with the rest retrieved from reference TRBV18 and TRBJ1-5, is NAGVMQNPRHLVRRRGQEARLRCSPMKGHSHVYWYRQLPEEGLKFMVYLQKENIIDESGMPKERFSAEFPKEGPSILRIQQVVRGDSAAYFCASSSLGQRGNHPQHFGDGTRLSIL.

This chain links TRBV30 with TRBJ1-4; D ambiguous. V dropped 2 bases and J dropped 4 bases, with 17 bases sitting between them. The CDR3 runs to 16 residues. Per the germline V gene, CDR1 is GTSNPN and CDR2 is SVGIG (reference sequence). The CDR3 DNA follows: TGTGCCTGGAGTCAAGACCTGCCGTTCGGTAATGAAAAACTGTTTTTT. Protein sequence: CAWSQDLPFGNEKLFF.

The CDR3 DNA reads TGTGCCAGCAGTTTCTACGCCGGAGCAAAAGAAGCTTTCTTT. This codes for CASSFYAGAKEAFF. The chain uses TRBV6-2 or TRBV6-3 and TRBJ1-1; D ambiguous. The V and J ends lost 4 bases and 8 bases respectively, with 17 bases between them. The CDR3 runs 14 residues. CDR1 is MNHEY, CDR2 SVGEGT, per germline.